The 2 T cell receptor beta chains in this list originate from one sample, sequenced in a study of CD8 T cells in Susac syndrome. An amount of RNA that ranged from roughly 0.45 to 1 ug was reverse transcribed with random hexamers. TCRdb reanalysed the immunoSEQ multiplex PCR reads using MiXCR and keeps one entry per CDR3 protein. The sample lists some 180,000 distinct CDR3 sequences, roughly 90% occurring once. Sequences were obtained from CD4+ T cells from PBMCs. Receptors were obtained from a human donor with Susac syndrome.

J is TRBJ1-6 and V is TRBV11-2; TRBD1 matches 7 bases. The CDR3 spans 17 residues. Germline loops: CDR1 SGHAT, CDR2 FQNNGV. J was trimmed by 0 bases and V by 5 bases; bases with no gene match: 7. The CDR3 DNA is TGTGCCAGCAGCCCTGGAGGGACAGTCTCCTATAATTCACCCCTCCACTTT. Amino acid sequence: CASSPGGTVSYNSPLHF.

Here the CDR3 reads CASSVRVRGYNEQFF. The DNA for the CDR3 is TGTGCCAGCAGCGTAAGAGTACGGGGTTACAATGAGCAGTTCTTC. The chain joins TRBV9 to TRBJ2-1; weak D call: TRBD2 (5 bases). CDR1 and CDR2 (germline): SGDLS, YYNGEE. This CDR3 contains 15 residues. V lost 1 base, J lost 4 bases, and 12 bases lay in between.